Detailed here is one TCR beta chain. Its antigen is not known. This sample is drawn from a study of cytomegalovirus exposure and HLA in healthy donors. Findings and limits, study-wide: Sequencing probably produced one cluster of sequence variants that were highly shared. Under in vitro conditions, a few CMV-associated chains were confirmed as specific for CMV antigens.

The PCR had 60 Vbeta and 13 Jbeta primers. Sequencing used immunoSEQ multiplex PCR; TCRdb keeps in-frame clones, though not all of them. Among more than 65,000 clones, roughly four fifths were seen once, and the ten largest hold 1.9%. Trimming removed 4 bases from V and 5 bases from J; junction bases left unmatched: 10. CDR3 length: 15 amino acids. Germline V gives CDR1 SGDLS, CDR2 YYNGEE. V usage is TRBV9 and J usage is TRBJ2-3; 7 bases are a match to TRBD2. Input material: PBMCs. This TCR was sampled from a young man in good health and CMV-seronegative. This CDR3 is CASSTSSGKGDTQYF. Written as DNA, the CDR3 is TGTGCCAGCAGCACCTCTAGCGGCAAGGGAGATACGCAGTATTTT.